This T cell receptor (beta chain) originates from a study of T cells in Graves' hyperthyroidism and ophthalmopathy. Study results and limitations: Most thyroid clonotypes that were expanded above 0.001 also turned up in blood.

What was amplified from RNA transcripts were TCR beta CDR3 regions. First-round RT-PCR with HTBI primers amplified the TCR CDR3 region. TCRdb re-derived calls from the multiplex PCR reads in MiXCR, one entry per CDR3 protein. This sample yields around 520,000 distinct CDR3 sequences, of which around a quarter are seen a single time; roughly 12% belongs to the top ten. In regard to this clonotype: What it binds is not known.

The CDR3 loop spans 15 amino acids. V was pared by 2 bases and J by 0 bases, with 10 bases between. Looked up from germline, CDR1 is MNHEY and CDR2 is SVGAGI. Inclusion characteristics of ophthalmopathy patients comprised a Clinical Activity Score of at least 3, a NOSPECS grade of at least 4, and duration under 3 months. What was sequenced was blood. The chain combines TRBV6-5 with TRBJ1-1; D is possibly TRBD1 (5 bases). This sequence was found in a woman in her 30s with Graves' ophthalmopathy. Written as DNA, the CDR3 is TGTGCCAGCAGTTACGTGGGGCTCATGAACACTGAAGCTTTCTTT. It specifies CASSYVGLMNTEAFF.